These 3 T cell receptor beta chains originate from one sample sequenced in a study of Ad26.COV2.S vaccination and SARS-CoV-2 variants. Indicated treatment: about 20 received Ad26.COV2.S at low or high dose, single or two shots; 5 received placebo; per-sample allocation not given. Samples came from day 63 after the first vaccine or placebo injection. Assay: immunoSEQ multiplex PCR; the TCRdb copy retains only in-frame clones and omits some. The sample records about 350,000 clones, 86% being singletons. This sample comprised peripheral blood, obtained in a trial of Ad26.COV2.S vaccine versus placebo. The receptors derive from a person between 18 and 59 years old who received the Ad26.COV2.S COVID-19 vaccine or a placebo.

The chain carries TRBV19 and TRBJ2-2; D unclear. Germline CDR1 reads LNHDA; CDR2 reads SQIVND (reference sequence). The V and J ends lost 1 base and 6 bases respectively, with 9 bases between them. The CDR3 runs to 14 residues. CDR3: CASSIGGGSGELFF. The CDR3, as DNA: TGTGCCAGTAGTATAGGCGGCGGTTCCGGGGAGCTGTTTTTT.

J is TRBJ2-5 and V is TRBV9, with a possible D match to TRBD1 (6 bases). The CDR3 runs to 14 residues. V was shortened by 0 bases and J by 4 bases, with 10 bases between the two germline ends. The germline gives CDR1 SGDLS, CDR2 YYNGEE. The CDR3 here is CASSVAEGGETQYF. The CDR3 nucleotides read TGTGCCAGCAGCGTAGCTGAAGGGGGAGAGACCCAGTACTTC.

A few counts support this clone. The V call is TRBV7-2, the J call TRBJ2-7, with TRBD2 as a possible D gene (5 bases). Germline V gives CDR1 SGHTA, CDR2 FQGNSA. V was trimmed by 1 base and J by 3 bases, leaving 16 bases between them. The length of the CDR3 is 16 residues. The CDR3: CASSLGSGSGNYEQYF. CDR3 nucleotide sequence: TGTGCCAGCAGCTTAGGGTCTGGCAGCGGAAACTACGAGCAGTACTTC. Based on the CDR3 plus reference TRBV7-2 and TRBJ2-7, the full variable domain is GAGVSQSPSNKVTEKGKDVELRCDPISGHTALYWYRQSLGQGLEFLIYFQGNSAPDKSGLPSDRFSAERTGGSVSTLTIQRTQQEDSAVYLCASSLGSGSGNYEQYFGPGTRLTVT.